These T cell receptor beta chains were read from a single sample in a study. The method was immunoSEQ multiplex PCR; TCRdb's version includes in-frame clones alone and lacks a portion of them. Found here are 60,000 to 85,000 clones, around 93% of them singletons; the top ten hold around 4.6%. Sequencing was done on a sample of PBMCs. The receptor set was obtained from a man aged 35-49 years with rheumatoid arthritis. Both conserved end residues are part of each CDR3. D genes are given only for firm matches. Rows give clone size only sometimes, using once, few, many, or a class for an expanded clone.

CDR3,DNA,D,J,size,V
CASSYFSSSEQYF,TGTGCCAGCAGCTATTTTTCTAGCTCCGAGCAGTACTTC,-,TRBJ2-7,-,TRBV13
CASSHLTEVTDTEAFF,TGTGCCAGCAGCCATTTGACAGAAGTTACGGACACTGAAGCTTTCTTT,-,TRBJ1-1,-,TRBV14
CSVEVGGRDQPQHF,TGCAGCGTTGAAGTTGGGGGGCGTGATCAGCCCCAGCATTTT,-,TRBJ1-5,once,TRBV29-1
CASSQGLAEYNEQFF,TGTGCCAGCAGCCAGGGACTAGCGGAGTACAATGAGCAGTTCTTC,TRBD2,TRBJ2-1,-,TRBV7-3
CASSSRGGSYNEQFF,TGTGCCAGCAGCTCTCGGGGCGGCTCCTACAATGAGCAGTTCTTC,-,TRBJ2-1,-,TRBV13
CASGAGLAYNEQFF,TGTGCCAGCGGGGCGGGACTAGCCTACAATGAGCAGTTCTTC,TRBD2,TRBJ2-1,-,TRBV7-8
CASSQEGTVFEQYF,TGTGCCAGCAGCCAAGAAGGGACAGTGTTCGAGCAGTACTTC,TRBD1,TRBJ2-7,-,TRBV3-1/TRBV3-2
CATSREITGDGGELFF,TGTGCCACCAGCAGAGAGATAACGGGAGATGGCGGGGAGCTGTTTTTT,-,TRBJ2-2,-,TRBV15
CASSLPTGRTDTQYF,TGTGCCAGTAGTCTTCCGACAGGGCGTACAGATACGCAGTATTTT,TRBD1,TRBJ2-3,once,TRBV19
CASSRVGGHSSGNTIYF,TGCGCCAGCAGCCGAGTGGGGGGCCATAGCTCTGGAAACACCATATATTTT,-,TRBJ1-3,-,TRBV4-1
CASIGQGAGNTEAFF,TGTGCCAGCATCGGACAGGGGGCAGGGAACACTGAAGCTTTCTTT,TRBD1,TRBJ1-1,-,TRBV28
CASSLSRSSTDTQYF,TGTGCCAGCAGTTTATCTAGGTCTAGCACAGATACGCAGTATTTT,-,TRBJ2-3,-,TRBV27
CATHLTGELFF,TGTGCCACCCACCTCACCGGGGAGCTGTTTTTT,-,TRBJ2-2,-,TRBV6-5
CASSLLLTVEQYF,TGTGCCAGCAGTCTCCTTCTGACGGTAGAGCAGTACTTC,-,TRBJ2-7,-,TRBV7-9
CASSHLDWGNTGELFF,TGTGCCAGCAGCCACCTGGACTGGGGAAACACCGGGGAGCTGTTTTTT,-,TRBJ2-2,-,TRBV7-8
CASSLNSNPSYEQYF,TGTGCCAGTAGTCTGAACTCGAACCCCTCCTACGAGCAGTACTTC,-,TRBJ2-7,few,TRBV19
CASSFSGGRLSYEQYF,TGTGCCAGCAGCTTTAGCGGGGGGCGTCTCTCCTACGAGCAGTACTTC,TRBD2,TRBJ2-7,-,TRBV7-9
CASSPPSANYGYTF,TGTGCCAGCTCACCACCTTCAGCCAACTATGGCTACACCTTC,-,TRBJ1-2,-,TRBV18
CASSTGVGRGQPQHF,TGTGCCAGCAGCACCGGGGTGGGCAGGGGTCAGCCCCAGCATTTT,-,TRBJ1-5,-,TRBV7-2
CASNMDRGFGGYTF,TGTGCCAGCAACATGGACAGGGGGTTTGGTGGCTACACCTTC,TRBD1,TRBJ1-2,-,TRBV5-4
CASSHRTGGGTGELFF,TGTGCCAGTAGTCACCGGACAGGGGGCGGGACCGGGGAGCTGTTTTTT,TRBD1,TRBJ2-2,-,TRBV19
CASTRPSNYGYTF,TGTGCCAGCACCCGACCCTCTAACTATGGCTACACCTTC,-,TRBJ1-2,-,TRBV6-6
CASSKLTGGAETQYF,TGCGCCAGCAGCAAGTTGACAGGGGGCGCGGAGACCCAGTACTTC,TRBD1,TRBJ2-5,-,TRBV5-1
CASSLDRGLTETQYF,TGTGCCAGCAGCCTTGACAGGGGGTTGACAGAGACCCAGTACTTC,TRBD1,TRBJ2-5,-,TRBV6-5
CASSPANAPLHF,TGTGCCAGCTCCCCCGCGAATGCACCCCTCCACTTT,-,TRBJ1-6,-,TRBV18
CASSSLGASNQPQHF,TGTGCCAGTAGTTCCTTGGGGGCGAGCAATCAGCCCCAGCATTTT,-,TRBJ1-5,few,TRBV19
CASSLRNSGDYNEQFF,TGTGCCAGCAGCTTGCGAAATAGCGGGGACTACAATGAGCAGTTCTTC,TRBD2,TRBJ2-1,-,TRBV5-4
CASSQSDRVVNTEAFF,TGCGCCAGCAGTCAATCGGACAGGGTGGTGAACACTGAAGCTTTCTTT,TRBD1,TRBJ1-1,-,TRBV23-1
CASSDNLAPTGELFF,TGTGCCAGCAGTGACAATCTAGCCCCCACCGGGGAGCTGTTTTTT,-,TRBJ2-2,-,TRBV6-4
CATATGPGVGELFF,TGTGCCACCGCGACAGGCCCGGGGGTCGGGGAGCTGTTTTTT,-,TRBJ2-2,-,TRBV2
CASRLAGSYYGYTF,TGTGCCAGCAGATTAGCCGGGTCCTATTATGGCTACACCTTC,-,TRBJ1-2,-,TRBV27
CASRLAGVVGETQYF,TGTGCCAGTAGACTAGCGGGAGTAGTCGGAGAGACCCAGTACTTC,TRBD2,TRBJ2-5,-,TRBV2
CASSLTKDEAFF,TGCGCCAGCAGCTTGACAAAGGATGAAGCTTTCTTT,-,TRBJ1-1,-,TRBV5-1
CASSLAQGIYEQYF,TGTGCCAGCAGTTTAGCACAGGGAATCTACGAGCAGTACTTC,-,TRBJ2-7,few,TRBV27
CASSPGTGNTGELFF,TGTGCCAGCAGCCCAGGGACGGGTAACACCGGGGAGCTGTTTTTT,-,TRBJ2-2,-,TRBV7-9
CASSPSSGAQFF,TGTGCCAGCAGCCCCTCCTCAGGTGCGCAGTTCTTC,-,TRBJ2-1,-,TRBV7-2
CSVEEREGVKDTQYF,TGCAGCGTTGAGGAGAGGGAGGGAGTAAAAGATACGCAGTATTTT,TRBD2,TRBJ2-3,-,TRBV29-1
CASSLRGRYTEAFF,TGTGCCAGCAGTTTACGGGGGAGGTACACTGAAGCTTTCTTT,-,TRBJ1-1,-,TRBV27